The 20 T cell receptor beta chains below were found in one sample sequenced in a study of blood T cell repertoires in COVID-19. Produced via immunoSEQ multiplex PCR; TCRdb's table is partial and in-frame only. In the table there are some 20,000 clones, roughly 86% of which are singletons. The sequenced sample consisted of peripheral blood. These receptors were taken from a human donor in a cohort sampled during active COVID-19.

CDR3 region: CASSGTGVGNTEAFF. Here the CDR3 DNA reads TGTGCCAGCAGCGGAACAGGGGTGGGTAACACTGAAGCTTTCTTT. V and J are TRBV5-4 and TRBJ1-1, with 7 nucleotides matching TRBD1. V lost 4 bases and J lost 2; bases outside the gene matches: 8. Germline V gene sequence: CDR1 SGHNT, CDR2 YYREEE (reference sequence). The CDR3 covers 15 residues.

The chain is built from TRBV7-2 and TRBJ1-5, with D perhaps matching TRBD1 (5 bases). Per the germline V gene, CDR1 is SGHTA and CDR2 is FQGNSA. The CDR3 length is 14 residues. The ends were cut back, 4 bases at V and 5 bases at J, with 12 bases in the middle. CDR3 in DNA: TGTGCCAGCAGCTCAGACATAGGGGATCAGCCCCAGCATTTT. Translating gives CASSSDIGDQPQHF.

The J gene is TRBJ2-5, the V gene TRBV13; the match to TRBD1 covers 9 bases. This CDR3 is built from 15 residues. J lost 4 bases, V lost 1 base, and 4 bases had no gene match. Germline CDR1 reads PRHDT; CDR2 reads FYEKMQ (reference sequence). The CDR3 region has the DNA TGTGCCAGCAGCTTAGCCCTGACAGGGGGAGAGACCCAGTACTTC. It is translated as CASSLALTGGETQYF.

The rearrangement joins TRBV2 to TRBJ1-5; D unclear. The CDR3 length is 15 residues. Germline CDR1 reads SNHLY; CDR2 reads FYNNEI. V was pared by 4 bases and J by 2 bases, with 12 bases between. The CDR3 nucleotides are TGTGCCAGCAGTGTGTTGGCCGCTGGCAATCAGCCCCAGCATTTT. The encoded protein is CASSVLAAGNQPQHF.

This chain connects TRBV7-3 to TRBJ2-1; 10 bases fit TRBD2. The trim removed 10 bases at V and 9 bases at J, leaving 15 bases unmatched. This CDR3 spans 15 amino acids. Germline lookup yields CDR1 SGHTA and CDR2 FQGTGA. The CDR3 DNA follows: TGTGCCACCAGTCCCCAGCGGGGGGGCCTCGGTGAGCAGTTCTTC. Translation gives CATSPQRGGLGEQFF.

This sequence joins TRBV23-1 and TRBJ1-4; D ambiguous. TRBV23-1 qualifies as an ORF whose function is uncertain. With 2 bases removed from V and 8 bases from J, the gap between germline ends came to 9 bases. CDR3 length equals 13 residues. The CDR3 loop reads CASSQITGEKLFF. Here the CDR3 DNA reads TGCGCCAGCAGTCAAATAACGGGGGAAAAACTGTTTTTT.

This chain joins TRBV4-2 and TRBJ2-1; 14 bases line up with TRBD2. Unmatched junction bases numbered 4, after V lost 0 bases and J lost 6 bases. Per the germline V gene, CDR1 is LGHNA and CDR2 is YNFKEQ. This CDR3 has 17 amino acids. DNA for the CDR3: TGTGCCAGCAGCCAAGAAAGGGGGACTAGCGGGGGCAATGAGCAGTTCTTC. Translating gives CASSQERGTSGGNEQFF.

The chain carries TRBV6-1 and TRBJ1-3; a possible D gene is TRBD1 (5 bases). The length of the CDR3 is 16 residues. Germline-derived CDR1 and CDR2 are MNHNS and SASEGT. V lost 3 bases and J 4 bases, leaving 16 bases between the germline ends. In DNA, the CDR3 is TGTGCCAGCAGTGACTATCCCAGGGCGAAAGGAAACACCATATATTTT. It specifies CASSDYPRAKGNTIYF.

The rearrangement uses TRBV9 and TRBJ2-1; weak D call: TRBD1 (6 bases). The CDR3 runs 17 residues. Trimming removed 0 bases at V and 1 base at J, with 14 bases between. Germline CDR1 and CDR2: SGDLS and YYNGEE. The CDR3 DNA reads as TGTGCCAGCAGCGTAGAGGGGAACAGGGAATCCTACAATGAGCAGTTCTTC. Its protein product is CASSVEGNRESYNEQFF.

J is TRBJ1-1 and V is TRBV19; D possibly corresponds to TRBD1 (5 bases). Between the trimmed V and J ends, which lost 5 bases and 5 bases, there was a span of 12 bases. Germline values: CDR1 LNHDA, CDR2 SQIVND (reference sequence). This CDR3 is built from 13 residues. CDR3: CASSLGGRTEAFF. As DNA, the CDR3 is TGTGCCAGTAGTCTGGGGGGGAGAACTGAAGCTTTCTTT.

V gene TRBV7-6 combines with J gene TRBJ1-4, with D possibly matching TRBD1 (6 bases). Trimming took off 1 base at V and 8 bases at J, with 14 bases between the two ends. The CDR3 has 15 residues. The germline V gene encodes CDR1 SGHVS and CDR2 FNYEAQ. The CDR3 DNA sequence: TGTGCCAGCAGCTTAGAAGCAGGGACACACGAAAAACTGTTTTTT. Translating gives CASSLEAGTHEKLFF.

The V call is TRBV6-6, the J call TRBJ2-5; D might be TRBD1 (5 bases). The CDR3 has 16 residues. Trimming took off 6 bases at V and 1 base at J, with 18 bases between the two ends. CDR1 is MNHNY and CDR2 is SVGAGI in the germline V gene (reference sequence). The CDR3 DNA is TGTGCCAGCAGCCTAAAAACAGGCCGTATCCAAGAGACCCAGTACTTC. Translating it yields CASSLKTGRIQETQYF.

The chain is built from TRBV5-1 and TRBJ2-3; 9 bases are shared with TRBD2. CDR1 SGHRS and CDR2 YFSETQ come from the germline V gene. The CDR3 is made up of 18 amino acids. V dropped 0 bases and J dropped 0; count of bases not matched to a gene: 8. The CDR3 nucleotides read TGCGCCAGCAGCTTGGTTTCCAGCGGGGGGAGTAGCACAGATACGCAGTATTTT. As protein: CASSLVSSGGSSTDTQYF.

CDR3 sequence reads: CASGVDRGFNEQYF. In nucleotides, the CDR3 is TGCGCCAGCGGGGTCGACAGGGGGTTTAACGAGCAGTACTTC. This rearrangement joins TRBV5-1 to TRBJ2-7, with 9 bases that match TRBD1. The CDR3 contains 14 residues. Germline V gene sequence: CDR1 SGHRS, CDR2 YFSETQ. V was pared by 7 bases and J by 5 bases, with 10 bases of the junction left unmatched.

The chain is built from TRBV19 and TRBJ1-2, with a tentative D call TRBD1 (6 bases). V dropped 5 bases and J dropped 2 bases, with 12 bases sitting between them. Germline V gene sequence: CDR1 LNHDA, CDR2 SQIVND (reference sequence). The CDR3 sequence is 14 residues long. The CDR3 spells CASSANRANYGYTF. CDR3 in DNA: TGTGCCAGTAGTGCCAACAGGGCCAACTATGGCTACACCTTC.

The V call is TRBV3-1 (or the pseudogene TRBV3-2), the J call TRBJ1-1; perhaps TRBD1 as D (5 bases). Germline CDR1 is LGHDT and CDR2 is YNNKEL (reference sequence). Trimming took off 4 bases at V and 4 bases at J, with 16 bases between the two ends. This CDR3 has 15 residues. CDR3 coding DNA: TGTGCCAGCAGCCTCGGCGGGGGGTTGGGCACTGAAGCTTTCTTT. It specifies CASSLGGGLGTEAFF.

The rearrangement joins TRBV5-4 to TRBJ1-1; 9 nucleotides line up with TRBD1. This CDR3 is 15 amino acids long. The V gene's germline CDR1 is SGHNT and CDR2 YYREEE (reference sequence). The junction had 4 bases not matched to a gene; V was cut back by 2 bases and J by 2 bases. The CDR3 loop is CASSFPDRGNTEAFF. The CDR3 bases are TGTGCCAGCAGCTTCCCGGACAGGGGTAACACTGAAGCTTTCTTT.

This chain links TRBV7-9 with TRBJ1-1; 8 nucleotides align to TRBD1. V trimming: 6 bases; J trimming: 5 bases; junction bases outside the gene matches: 8. Per the germline V gene, CDR1 is SEHNR and CDR2 is FQNEAQ (reference sequence). There are 14 residues in the CDR3. The CDR3 DNA is TGTGCCAGCAGTTCCCGGGACAGGCCTACTGAAGCTTTCTTT. It codes for CASSSRDRPTEAFF.

This clone was recorded a few times. This rearrangement joins TRBV19 to TRBJ1-5; D possibly corresponds to TRBD1 (5 bases). V dropped 6 bases and J dropped 0 bases, with 18 bases sitting between them. Germline CDR1 and CDR2: LNHDA and SQIVND (reference sequence). This CDR3 region has 17 residues. The CDR3 is CASSPPRGGYSNQPQHF. DNA of the CDR3: TGTGCCAGTAGCCCGCCCCGCGGGGGATATAGCAATCAGCCCCAGCATTTT.

This clone has only one observation. V and J are TRBV11-2 and TRBJ1-1; D gene unclear. The CDR3 is 16 amino acids. The V end lost 3 bases, the J end lost 7 bases, and 21 bases lay between the germline ends. Germline V lookup: CDR1 SGHAT, CDR2 FQNNGV. As DNA, the CDR3 is TGTGCCAGCAGCTTTTTTGGGGAGCCCGAACGGGTTGAAGCTTTCTTT. It encodes CASSFFGEPERVEAFF.